The sequence of this T cell receptor beta chain was determined in a study of T cells in Graves' hyperthyroidism and ophthalmopathy. Study-wide results and limits: In blood, most of the thyroid clonotypes expanded above 0.001 were also present.

The sample holds a few counts of this clonotype. The antigen is unknown. From RNA transcripts, TCR beta CDR3 regions were amplified. Researchers ran a first-round RT-PCR on the TCR CDR3 using the HTBI primer set. A single record per CDR3 protein comes from TCRdb applying MiXCR to the multiplex PCR reads. The data show roughly 600,000 distinct CDR3 sequences, roughly 15% seen once. In the ophthalmopathy cohort, Clinical Activity Score was at least 3, NOSPECS grade at least 4, and duration under 3 months. The CDR3 loop spans 17 amino acids. Germline V gene lookup returns CDR1 SGHDN and CDR2 FVKESK. V lost 4 bases, J lost 7 bases, and 9 bases stayed unmatched.

The TCR sequence derives from a woman in her 50s with Graves' ophthalmopathy. The V and J genes are TRBV14 and TRBJ2-1, with 14 bases fitting TRBD2. Sequencing was carried out using blood. CDR3 bases: TGTGCCAGCAGCCCCCGACGGACTAGCGGGGGGTTTAATGAGCAGTTCTTC. Protein product: CASSPRRTSGGFNEQFF.